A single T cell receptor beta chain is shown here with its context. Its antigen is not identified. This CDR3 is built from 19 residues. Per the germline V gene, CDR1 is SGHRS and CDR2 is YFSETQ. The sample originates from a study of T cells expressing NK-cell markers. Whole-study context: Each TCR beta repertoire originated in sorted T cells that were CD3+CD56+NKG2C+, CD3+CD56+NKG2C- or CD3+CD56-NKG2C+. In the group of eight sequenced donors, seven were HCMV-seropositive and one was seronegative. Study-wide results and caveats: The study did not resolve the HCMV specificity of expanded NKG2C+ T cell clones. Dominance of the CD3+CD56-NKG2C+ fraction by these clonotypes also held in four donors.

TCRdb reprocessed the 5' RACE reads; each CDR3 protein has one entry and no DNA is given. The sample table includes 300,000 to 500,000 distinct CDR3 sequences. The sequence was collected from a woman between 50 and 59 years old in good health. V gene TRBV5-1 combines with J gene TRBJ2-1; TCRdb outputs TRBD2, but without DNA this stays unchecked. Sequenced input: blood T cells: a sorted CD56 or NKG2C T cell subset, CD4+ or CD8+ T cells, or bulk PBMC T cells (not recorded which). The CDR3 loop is CASSLITSGRAHSYNEQFF.